The T cell receptor beta chain described here comes from a study of blood T cell repertoires in COVID-19. Turning to the study itself: From T cells, B-cell-depleted T cells, or PBMCs came the material, which was cDNA or gDNA.

The V gene's germline CDR1 is MNHEY and CDR2 SMNVEV (reference sequence). After removal of 4 bases from V and 7 bases from J, the junction contained 9 bases not matched to a gene. This CDR3 spans 14 amino acids. Here immunoSEQ multiplex PCR was the method, and the copy in TCRdb shows in-frame clones only, minus some. This table holds under 200,000 clones, around four fifths found once. The chain recombines TRBV27 with TRBJ2-5, with 7 bases fitting TRBD2. Sample: peripheral blood. The receptor was derived from a man aged 55 to 69 with COVID-19, enrolled during active disease. CDR3 protein: CASSSLGGMATQYF. CDR3 DNA: TGTGCCAGCAGTTCCCTCGGGGGGATGGCGACCCAGTACTTC.